The 26 T cell receptor beta chains below were found in one sample sequenced in a study of somatic mutations in cytotoxic T cells in rheumatoid arthritis. Some clones are missing from TCRdb's copy, which holds only in-frame ones; the method was immunoSEQ multiplex PCR. The sample yields 13,000 to 15,000 clones, 72% seen once. Sequenced material: CD8+ T cells sorted from blood. The receptors shown here come from an adult with rheumatoid arthritis.

This chain connects TRBV27 to TRBJ1-1; 9 nucleotides line up with TRBD1. J was trimmed by 3 bases and V by 6 bases; bases with no gene match: 2. This CDR3 contains 13 residues. Germline-derived CDR1 and CDR2 are MNHEY and SMNVEV (reference sequence). The CDR3 sequence is CASRTGGDTEAFF. The CDR3 DNA sequence: TGTGCCAGCAGGACAGGGGGGGACACTGAAGCTTTCTTT.

Only a few counts were recorded for this clone. The V and J genes are TRBV6-5 and TRBJ1-1, with D possibly TRBD1 on 5 matching bases. Germline CDR1 reads MNHEY; CDR2 reads SVGAGI. V was clipped by 2 bases and J by 0 bases, with 7 bases between them. This CDR3 spans 14 amino acids. DNA for the CDR3: TGTGCCAGCAGTTACGGGGGAATGAACACTGAAGCTTTCTTT. Encoded protein: CASSYGGMNTEAFF.

This chain joins TRBV2 and TRBJ2-2; D might be TRBD1 (7 bases). The V gene's germline CDR1 is SNHLY and CDR2 FYNNEI. The CDR3 consists of 13 residues. The germline V and J ends were trimmed by 7 bases and 5 bases, with 11 bases remaining between them. In DNA, the CDR3 is TGTGCCAGCACCCCAGGGGGGACCGGGGAGCTGTTTTTT. Its translation is CASTPGGTGELFF.

The chain's CDR3 is CASSQDMLGYNGYTF. The CDR3 DNA reads as TGCGCCAGCAGCCAAGATATGTTAGGCTATAATGGCTACACCTTC. The rearrangement links TRBV4-1 to TRBJ1-2; D gene unclear. Trimming took 0 bases from V and 6 from J, leaving 14 bases between them. CDR3 length: 15 amino acids. Looked up from germline, CDR1 is MGHRA and CDR2 is YSYEKL.

The gene calls are TRBV7-8 and TRBJ2-7, with D perhaps matching TRBD1 or TRBD2 (5 bases each). The V gene lost 2 bases and the J gene lost 6 bases, with 14 bases spanning the gap. The CDR3 sequence is 14 residues long. The V gene's germline CDR1 is SGHVS and CDR2 FQNEAQ. The CDR3 coding sequence is TGTGCCAGCAGCTTAAATCAGGGAGCATCCGAGCAGTACTTC. Translated: CASSLNQGASEQYF.

The chain couples TRBV6-1 to TRBJ1-5; D remains unclear. V gave up 7 bases and J gave up 5 bases, with 18 bases separating them. Per the germline V gene, CDR1 is MNHNS and CDR2 is SASEGT. CDR3 length: 15 residues. CDR3 nucleotides: TGTGCCAGCACCGAGGACTCCCCGAATCATCAGCCCCAGCATTTT. This gives the protein CASTEDSPNHQPQHF.

This clone was seen only a few times. The chain employs TRBV13 and TRBJ2-1; TRBD2 matches 15 bases. CDR3 size: 20 residues. CDR1 PRHDT and CDR2 FYEKMQ come from the germline V gene (reference sequence). V was pared by 5 bases and J by 7 bases, with 18 bases of the junction left unmatched. The CDR3 DNA follows: TGTGCCAGCAGCGCCCGCGGGACTAGCGGGGGGAAAAACTGGGGGAATGAGCAGTTCTTC. Protein: CASSARGTSGGKNWGNEQFF.

The chain joins TRBV4-3 to TRBJ2-3, with TRBD1 matching 8 bases. CDR3 length: 16 amino acids. Germline CDR1 LGHNA, CDR2 YSLEER. Unmatched junction bases numbered 5, after V lost 0 bases and J lost 3 bases. CDR3 nucleotide sequence: TGCGCCAGCAGCCAAGACCCCAGGGGGCAGACAGATACGCAGTATTTT. Its translation is CASSQDPRGQTDTQYF.

The chain joins TRBV12-5 to TRBJ2-3; the D is unclear. V was clipped by 7 bases and J by 6 bases, with 14 bases between them. Germline CDR1 LGHNT, CDR2 FRNRAP. This CDR3 has 13 amino acids. The CDR3 reads CASADFNGDTQYF. The CDR3 region has the DNA TGTGCTAGTGCCGATTTTAACGGCGATACGCAGTATTTT.

This chain joins TRBV5-4 and TRBJ2-3; D might be TRBD2 (5 bases). This CDR3 has 13 amino acids. The germline V gene has CDR1 SGHNT and CDR2 YYREEE (reference sequence). With 2 bases removed from V and 9 bases from J, the gap between germline ends came to 13 bases. The CDR3 DNA sequence: TGTGCCAGCAGCTTAAGTGGTACGGGGACGCAGTATTTT. This encodes CASSLSGTGTQYF.

V gene TRBV6-6 combines with J gene TRBJ1-1; D is undetermined. Germline loops: CDR1 MNHNY, CDR2 SVGAGI (reference sequence). V was trimmed by 3 bases and J by 1 base, leaving 6 bases between them. The CDR3 runs to 13 residues. The CDR3 spells CASSYSENTEAFF. The CDR3 DNA reads TGTGCCAGCAGTTATTCCGAGAACACTGAAGCTTTCTTT.

The chain uses TRBV9 and TRBJ2-3; 8 bases are shared with TRBD2. CDR3 size: 15 residues. From germline, CDR1 is SGDLS and CDR2 YYNGEE. V dropped 1 base and J dropped 1; count of bases not matched to a gene: 2. CDR3 sequence reads: CASSVREGRTDTQYF. The CDR3 nucleotides read TGTGCCAGCAGCGTACGGGAGGGGCGCACAGATACGCAGTATTTT.

V usage is TRBV19 and J usage is TRBJ2-7; 8 bases are a match to TRBD1. CDR1 and CDR2 from the germline V gene are LNHDA and SQIVND (reference sequence). V lost 1 base to trimming and J lost 3 bases; unmatched junction nucleotides: 2. The CDR3 extends over 14 amino acids. The CDR3 is CASSIGQGNYEQYF. CDR3 bases: TGTGCCAGTAGTATAGGACAGGGGAACTACGAGCAGTACTTC.

V usage is TRBV7-3 and J usage is TRBJ2-1; TRBD2 aligns across 7 bases. The germline gives CDR1 SGHTA, CDR2 FQGTGA. With 1 base clipped from V and 8 bases from J, the junction kept 11 bases outside the gene matches. The CDR3 has 16 residues. The CDR3 region is CASSLKGTRGGDEQFF. DNA for the CDR3: TGTGCCAGCAGCTTAAAGGGGACCCGGGGAGGGGATGAGCAGTTCTTC.

The chain couples TRBV4-3 to TRBJ1-3; D remains ambiguous. Germline V lookup: CDR1 LGHNA, CDR2 YSLEER. V gave up 4 bases and J gave up 0 bases, with 10 bases separating them. This CDR3 spans 15 amino acids. CDR3 in amino acids: CASSLVLSSGNTIYF. The CDR3 DNA follows: TGCGCCAGCAGCCTGGTCCTTTCCTCTGGAAACACCATATATTTT.

The chain couples TRBV18 to TRBJ2-1; no reliable D call. Trimming took off 2 bases at V and 0 bases at J, with 2 bases between the two ends. The CDR3 totals 13 residues. Germline CDR1 and CDR2: KGHSH and LQKENI. The CDR3 reads CASSPGSYNEQFF. The CDR3 DNA reads as TGTGCCAGCTCACCAGGCTCCTACAATGAGCAGTTCTTC.

This clone was seen once. The junction and the germline gene differ at one end; a read error may be behind it. The chain is built from TRBV6-6 and TRBJ1-2, with 10 bases lining up with TRBD1. CDR3 size: 15 residues. Germline CDR1 and CDR2: MNHNY and SVGAGI (reference sequence). In nucleotides, the CDR3 is TGTGCCTGCAGCGAGACAGGGGGCTTAGACTATGGCTACACCTTC. Translated, it gives CACSETGGLDYGYTF.

In the case of this clone: This same CDR3 is encoded by further DNA sequences in the sample. The V and J genes are TRBV9 and TRBJ1-2; D is uncertain. CDR1 SGDLS and CDR2 YYNGEE come from the germline V gene. The germline V and J ends were trimmed by 0 bases and 4 bases, with 7 bases remaining between them. This CDR3 has 13 residues. CDR3 bases: TGTGCCAGCAGCGTAGACAGCTCCTATGGCTACACCTTC. Amino acids: CASSVDSSYGYTF.

The chain couples TRBV27 to TRBJ2-2; 9 positions match TRBD2. This CDR3 comprises 15 residues. V was pared by 6 bases and J by 0 bases, with 2 bases of the junction left unmatched. Germline lookup yields CDR1 MNHEY and CDR2 SMNVEV (reference sequence). Here the CDR3 reads CASSRLAANTGELFF. For the CDR3, the DNA is TGTGCCAGCAGCCGACTAGCGGCGAACACCGGGGAGCTGTTTTTT.

For this clone: Other DNA sequences in this sample translate to the same CDR3. V and J are TRBV28 and TRBJ1-5, with 9 bases that match TRBD1. This CDR3 is 15 amino acids long. J gave up 6 bases and V 6 bases, and 9 bases lay outside the gene matches. The germline V gene encodes CDR1 MDHEN and CDR2 SYDVKM. The CDR3 loop reads CASSLGQGYRQPQHF. The CDR3, as DNA: TGTGCCAGCAGCCTGGGACAGGGATATCGTCAGCCCCAGCATTTT.

V is TRBV10-1 and J is TRBJ2-1; D remains unclear. The CDR3 totals 13 residues. Trimming took off 8 bases at V and 5 bases at J, with 13 bases between the two ends. Per germline, CDR1 WNHNN and CDR2 SYGVQD (reference sequence). The CDR3 nucleotides read TGCGCCAGCCGCTTTGTCAGTGACAATGAGCAGTTCTTC. Its protein product is CASRFVSDNEQFF.

V and J are TRBV13 and TRBJ2-5; 7 bases match TRBD1. The J call may be wrong; the DNA end is better matched by TRBJ2-7. The germline CDR1 and CDR2 sequences are PRHDT and FYEKMQ (reference sequence). This CDR3 is built from 13 residues. Here the CDR3 DNA reads TGTGCCAGCAGCTCAGGGGGTCACTACGAGCAGTACTTC. Translating it yields CASSSGGHYEQYF.

The chain recombines TRBV12-5 with TRBJ1-2, with a weak D call TRBD1 (6 bases). V shed 6 bases and J shed 1 base, with 12 bases lying between them. CDR1 and CDR2 (germline): LGHNT, FRNRAP. The length of the CDR3 is 14 residues. The CDR3 sequence is CASGSPDSNYGYTF. The CDR3 region has the DNA TGTGCTAGTGGCTCCCCGGACAGTAACTATGGCTACACCTTC.

The chain uses TRBV5-1 and TRBJ2-7; 7 positions match TRBD2. The CDR3 spans 15 residues. CDR1 is SGHRS and CDR2 is YFSETQ in the germline V gene. V lost 2 bases and J lost 4; bases outside the gene matches: 9. CDR3 region: CASSLRGTNMYEQYF. The CDR3 DNA reads as TGCGCCAGCAGCTTAAGAGGGACTAATATGTACGAGCAGTACTTC.

The chain joins TRBV7-9 to TRBJ2-4, with a weak D call TRBD1 (6 bases). The ends were cut back, 5 bases at V and 7 bases at J, with 18 bases in the middle. Germline V lookup: CDR1 SEHNR, CDR2 FQNEAQ (reference sequence). The CDR3 has 15 residues. CDR3: CASSLTQGSYNIQYF. CDR3 in DNA: TGTGCCAGCAGCCTAACGCAGGGGTCGTACAACATTCAGTACTTC.

The V gene is TRBV4-1, the J gene TRBJ1-1; D is ambiguous. Trimming pared 0 bases from V and 0 bases from J, leaving 8 bases between. This CDR3 has 15 amino acids. Germline assignment: CDR1 MGHRA and CDR2 YSYEKL. CDR3 nucleotides: TGCGCCAGCAGCCAAGATTCCGGGTTGAACACTGAAGCTTTCTTT. Residues: CASSQDSGLNTEAFF.